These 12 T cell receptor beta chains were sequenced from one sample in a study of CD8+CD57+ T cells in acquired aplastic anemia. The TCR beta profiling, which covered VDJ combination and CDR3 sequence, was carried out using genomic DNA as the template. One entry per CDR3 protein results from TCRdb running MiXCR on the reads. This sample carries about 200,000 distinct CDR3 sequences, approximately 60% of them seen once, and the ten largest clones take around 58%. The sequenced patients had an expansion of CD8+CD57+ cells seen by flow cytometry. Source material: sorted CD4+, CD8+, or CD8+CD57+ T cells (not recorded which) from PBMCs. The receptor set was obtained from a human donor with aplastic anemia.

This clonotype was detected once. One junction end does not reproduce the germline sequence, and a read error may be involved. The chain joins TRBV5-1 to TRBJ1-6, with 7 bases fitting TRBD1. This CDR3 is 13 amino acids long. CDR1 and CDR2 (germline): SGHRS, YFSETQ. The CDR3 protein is CASSLAGGTAVYF. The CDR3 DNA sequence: TGCGCCAGCAGCTTGGCCGGCGGGACAGCCGTTTACTTT.

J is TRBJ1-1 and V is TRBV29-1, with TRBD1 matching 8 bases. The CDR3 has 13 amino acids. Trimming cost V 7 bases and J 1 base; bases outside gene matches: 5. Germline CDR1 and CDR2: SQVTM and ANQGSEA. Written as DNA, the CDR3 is TGCAGCGCTGTTGGGACAGGGAACACTGAAGCTTTCTTT. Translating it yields CSAVGTGNTEAFF.

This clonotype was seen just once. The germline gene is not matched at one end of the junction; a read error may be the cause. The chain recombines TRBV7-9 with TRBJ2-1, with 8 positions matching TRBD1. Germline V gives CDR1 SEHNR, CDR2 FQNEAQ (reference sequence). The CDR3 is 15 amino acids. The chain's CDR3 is CASGMGTGSYNEQLF. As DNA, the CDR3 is TGTGCCAGCGGCATGGGGACAGGCTCCTACAATGAGCAGCTCTTC.

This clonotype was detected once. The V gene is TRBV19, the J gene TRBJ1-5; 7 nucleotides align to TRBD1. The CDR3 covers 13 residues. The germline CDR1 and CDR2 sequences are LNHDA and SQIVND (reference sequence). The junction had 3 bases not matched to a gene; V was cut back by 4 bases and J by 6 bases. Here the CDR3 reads CASSTQGGQPQHF. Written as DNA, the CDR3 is TGTGCCAGTAGTACGCAGGGGGGTCAGCCCCAGCATTTT.

The CDR3 is CASSLYRTSYEQYF. Here the CDR3 DNA reads TGTGCCAGCAGCTTGTACAGGACCTCCTACGAGCAGTACTTC. The chain joins TRBV7-2 to TRBJ2-7; D is perhaps TRBD1 (5 bases). Trimming removed 3 bases at V and 0 bases at J, with 9 bases between. CDR3 length: 14 amino acids. CDR1 SGHTA and CDR2 FQGNSA come from the germline V gene. Variable domain in full (rest from reference TRBV7-2 and TRBJ2-7): GAGVSQSPSNKVTEKGKDVELRCDPISGHTALYWYRQSLGQGLEFLIYFQGNSAPDKSGLPSDRFSAERTGGSVSTLTIQRTQQEDSAVYLCASSLYRTSYEQYFGPGTRLTVT.

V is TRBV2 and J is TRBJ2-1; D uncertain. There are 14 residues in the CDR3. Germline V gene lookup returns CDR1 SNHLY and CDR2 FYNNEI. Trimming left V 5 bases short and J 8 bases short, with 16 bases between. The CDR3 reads CASSNRPPIHEQFF. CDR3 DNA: TGTGCCAGCAGTAACCGGCCCCCCATCCATGAGCAGTTCTTC.

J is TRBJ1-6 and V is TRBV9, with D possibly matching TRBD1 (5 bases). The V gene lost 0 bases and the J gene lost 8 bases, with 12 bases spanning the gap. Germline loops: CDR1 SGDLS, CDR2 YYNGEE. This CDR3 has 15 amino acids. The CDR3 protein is CASSVGGAGDSPLHF. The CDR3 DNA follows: TGTGCCAGCAGCGTAGGTGGGGCTGGGGATTCACCCCTCCACTTT.

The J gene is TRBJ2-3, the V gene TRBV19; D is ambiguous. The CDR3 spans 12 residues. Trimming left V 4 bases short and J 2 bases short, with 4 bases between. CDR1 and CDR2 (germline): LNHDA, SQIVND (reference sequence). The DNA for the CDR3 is TGTGCCAGTAGTACTACCACAGATACGCAGTATTTT. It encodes CASSTTTDTQYF.

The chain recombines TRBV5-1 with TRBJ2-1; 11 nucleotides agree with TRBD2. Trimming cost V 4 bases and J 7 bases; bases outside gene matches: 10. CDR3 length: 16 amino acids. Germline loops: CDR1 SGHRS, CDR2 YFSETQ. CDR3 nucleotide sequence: TGCGCCAGCAGCCTGACCCGACTAGCGGGGTCTAATGAGCAGTTCTTC. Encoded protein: CASSLTRLAGSNEQFF.

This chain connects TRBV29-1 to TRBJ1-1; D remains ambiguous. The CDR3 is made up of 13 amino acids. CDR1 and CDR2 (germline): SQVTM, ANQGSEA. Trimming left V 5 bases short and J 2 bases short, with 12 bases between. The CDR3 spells CSVSETPNTEAFF. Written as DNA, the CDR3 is TGCAGCGTTAGTGAGACACCTAACACTGAAGCTTTCTTT.

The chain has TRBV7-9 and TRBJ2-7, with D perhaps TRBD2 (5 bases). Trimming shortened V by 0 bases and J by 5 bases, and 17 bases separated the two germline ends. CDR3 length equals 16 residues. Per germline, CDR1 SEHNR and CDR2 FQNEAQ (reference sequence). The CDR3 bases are TGTGCCAGCAGCTTAGCCTGGACGGGGTTAATGGACGAGCAGTACTTC. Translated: CASSLAWTGLMDEQYF.

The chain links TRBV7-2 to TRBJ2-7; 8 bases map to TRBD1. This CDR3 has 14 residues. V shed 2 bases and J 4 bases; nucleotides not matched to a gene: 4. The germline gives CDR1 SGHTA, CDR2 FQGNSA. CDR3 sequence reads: CASSLRGDRYEQYF. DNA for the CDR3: TGTGCCAGCAGCTTAAGAGGGGACAGGTACGAGCAGTACTTC. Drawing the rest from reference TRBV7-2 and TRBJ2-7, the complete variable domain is GAGVSQSPSNKVTEKGKDVELRCDPISGHTALYWYRQSLGQGLEFLIYFQGNSAPDKSGLPSDRFSAERTGGSVSTLTIQRTQQEDSAVYLCASSLRGDRYEQYFGPGTRLTVT.